Listed here are 6 T cell receptor beta chains from one sample, sequenced in a study of T cell changes during pregnancy in multiple sclerosis. Assay: immunoSEQ multiplex PCR; the TCRdb copy retains only in-frame clones and omits some. The sample shows approximately 92,000 clones, roughly 92% of them seen only once. Sample: peripheral blood, taken after pregnancy. The receptors were gathered from a female donor with multiple sclerosis, enrolled in a pregnancy study.

The chain combines TRBV5-1 with TRBJ2-7; 11 bases are a match to TRBD2. V shed 3 bases, J shed 8 bases, and the junction held 22 bases outside the gene matches. There are 19 residues in the CDR3. The germline V gene has CDR1 SGHRS and CDR2 YFSETQ. This CDR3 reads CASSWVGLAGGRVLHKQYF. The CDR3 DNA follows: TGCGCCAGCAGCTGGGTAGGGCTAGCGGGAGGTCGCGTCCTTCACAAGCAGTACTTC.

V usage is TRBV19 and J usage is TRBJ1-5; D perhaps matches TRBD1 (6 bases). V was cut by 0 bases and J by 6 bases, with 12 bases left in between. The CDR3 length is 15 residues. Germline V gives CDR1 LNHDA, CDR2 SQIVND (reference sequence). CDR3 sequence reads: CASSIDGRGGQPQHF. The CDR3 coding sequence is TGTGCCAGTAGTATAGATGGCAGGGGTGGTCAGCCCCAGCATTTT.

This sequence joins TRBV6-6 and TRBJ2-7; D perhaps matches TRBD1 (5 bases). The CDR3 spans 13 residues. The germline V gene encodes CDR1 MNHNY and CDR2 SVGAGI (reference sequence). V gave up 9 bases and J gave up 0 bases, with 12 bases separating them. The CDR3 is CASLGRYSYEQYF. CDR3 bases: TGTGCCAGTCTGGGGCGCTACTCCTACGAGCAGTACTTC.

The gene calls are TRBV5-8 and TRBJ2-1; TRBD1 matches at 7 bases. Germline-derived CDR1 and CDR2 are SGHTS and YDEGEE. V lost 4 bases, J lost 5 bases, and 12 bases stayed unmatched. This CDR3 contains 16 residues. Here the CDR3 DNA reads TGTGCCAGCAGCGGCTTCATCGGGACAGTTAACAATGAGCAGTTCTTC. Translation: CASSGFIGTVNNEQFF. The full variable domain, rest sourced from reference TRBV5-8 and TRBJ2-1, is EAGVTQSPTHLIKTRGQQATLRCSPISGHTSVYWYQQALGLGLQFLLWYDEGEERNRGNFPPRFSGRQFPNYSSELNVNALELEDSALYLCASSGFIGTVNNEQFFGPGTRLTVL.

The V call is TRBV11-2, the J call TRBJ2-2; 9 bases map to TRBD1. Germline assignment: CDR1 SGHAT and CDR2 FQNNGV. The CDR3 contains 16 residues. Unmatched junction bases numbered 12, after V lost 6 bases and J lost 7 bases. CDR3 loop: CASRNLRTGVVGELFF. The CDR3, as DNA: TGTGCCAGCAGAAACCTTAGGACAGGGGTAGTCGGGGAGCTGTTTTTT.

The chain recombines TRBV29-1 with TRBJ1-4; no clear D. In germline, CDR1 is SQVTM, CDR2 ANQGSEA. The CDR3 sequence is 13 residues long. V lost 3 bases, J lost 8 bases, and 13 bases lay in between. The CDR3 loop is CSVEGLEGEKLFF. DNA for the CDR3: TGCAGCGTTGAGGGCTTGGAAGGAGAAAAACTGTTTTTT.